These 9 T cell receptor beta chains were all obtained from the same sample, sequenced in a study of identical twins. TCRdb reprocessed the 5' RACE reads with MiXCR, giving one entry per CDR3 protein. The profile shows hundreds of thousands of distinct CDR3 sequences, roughly 7.2% of them singletons. The sample was also linked to a second study, of yellow fever vaccine responses in identical twins.

Sequences were obtained from PBMCs. The receptors shown here come from a woman under 30 in good health.

This clonotype has just a few counts. The chain recombines TRBV11-2 with TRBJ2-5; the D gene is possibly TRBD1 (6 bases). The ends were cut back, 6 bases at V and 2 bases at J, with 16 bases in the middle. The CDR3 runs to 15 residues. Germline V CDR1 and CDR2: SGHAT, FQNNGV. DNA of the CDR3: TGTGCCAGCAGGTACGGCAGGGGAAGACAAGAGACCCAGTACTTC. As protein: CASRYGRGRQETQYF.

This clonotype was counted only a few times. V gene TRBV5-1 combines with J gene TRBJ2-3, with 11 bases fitting TRBD2. The CDR3 runs to 18 residues. Germline lookup yields CDR1 SGHRS and CDR2 YFSETQ. V shed 3 bases, J shed 0 bases, and the junction held 9 bases outside the gene matches. CDR3 bases: TGCGCCAGCAGCTCTGGGACTAGCGGAGCCGTTAGCACAGATACGCAGTATTTT. Translated, it gives CASSSGTSGAVSTDTQYF.

The rearrangement joins TRBV6-1 to TRBJ2-7; TRBD1 matches 7 bases. V lost 6 bases and J lost 2; bases outside the gene matches: 4. CDR1 MNHNS and CDR2 SASEGT come from the germline V gene. CDR3 length equals 13 residues. The CDR3, as DNA: TGTGCCAGCAGACCCGGGACAGCCTACGAGCAGTACGTC. This gives the protein CASRPGTAYEQYV.

The chain combines TRBV18 with TRBJ2-7; no definite D call. Germline lookup yields CDR1 KGHSH and CDR2 LQKENI. V was clipped by 4 bases and J by 0 bases, with 10 bases between them. The CDR3 sequence is 14 residues long. CDR3 sequence: CASSQGLSSYEQYV. In DNA form, the CDR3 reads TGTGCCAGCTCACAGGGCTTGAGCTCCTACGAGCAGTACGTC.

The J gene is TRBJ2-3, the V gene TRBV3-1; 9 positions agree with TRBD1. With 1 base clipped from V and 4 bases from J, the junction kept 3 bases outside the gene matches. The CDR3 runs 15 residues. Germline loops: CDR1 LGHDT, CDR2 YNNKEL (reference sequence). DNA for the CDR3: TGTGCCAGCAGCCAAGGGACAGGGGTCGCAGATACGCAGTATTTT. Encoded protein: CASSQGTGVADTQYF.

The chain couples TRBV14 to TRBJ2-1; D is uncertain. Per germline, CDR1 SGHDN and CDR2 FVKESK. The V gene lost 1 base and the J gene lost 7 bases, with 14 bases spanning the gap. This CDR3 spans 15 amino acids. CDR3 in amino acids: CASSQAGLWGNEQFF. Written as DNA, the CDR3 is TGTGCCAGCAGCCAAGCCGGGCTTTGGGGAAATGAGCAGTTCTTC. Complete variable domain (other parts from reference TRBV14 and TRBJ2-1): EAGVTQFPSHSVIEKGQTVTLRCDPISGHDNLYWYRRVMGKEIKFLLHFVKESKQDESGMPNNRFLAERTGGTYSTLKVQPAELEDSGVYFCASSQAGLWGNEQFFGPGTRLTVL.

The V and J genes are TRBV7-2 and TRBJ2-1; 14 bases fit TRBD2. The junction had 3 bases not matched to a gene; V was cut back by 5 bases and J by 0 bases. There are 17 residues in the CDR3. Germline V CDR1 and CDR2: SGHTA, FQGNSA. CDR3 nucleotide sequence: TGTGCCAGCAGCGGGACTAGCGGGAGAAGCTCCTACAATGAGCAGTTCTTC. Protein product: CASSGTSGRSSYNEQFF.

This clonotype was observed many times. Sequence at one end of the junction differs from germline and may be a read error. The chain employs TRBV12-3 or TRBV12-4 and TRBJ1-1; D perhaps matches TRBD1 (6 bases). This CDR3 has 16 amino acids. The chain's CDR3 is CASSSVRGRMKTEAFF. Here the CDR3 DNA reads TGTGCCAGCAGTTCGGTACGGGGGCGGATGAAGACTGAAGCTTTCTTT.

The table lists this clonotype with a few counts. V is TRBV6-2 or TRBV6-3 and J is TRBJ2-5; D tentatively fits TRBD1 or TRBD2 (5 bases each). The CDR3 runs to 15 residues. Germline V lookup: CDR1 MNHEY, CDR2 SVGEGT. Deletions cut 2 bases from V and 4 bases from J, with 14 bases between. DNA for the CDR3: TGTGCCAGCAGTTACCCGTCGACTGGGGGAGAGACCCAGTACTTC. This encodes CASSYPSTGGETQYF.